This T cell receptor beta chain was identified in a study of CD8 T cells in ankylosing spondylitis. The CDR3 covers 18 residues. Germline V gene lookup returns CDR1 DFQATT and CDR2 SNEGSKA (reference sequence). Trimming pared 5 bases from V and 0 bases from J, leaving 23 bases between. Study-level points and caveats: What appeared characteristic of ankylosing spondylitis blood was a TCR beta motif of fewer than ten highly homologous variants.

This clonotype showed up just a few times. The antigen remains unidentified. TCRdb re-analysed the 5' RACE reads in MiXCR, keeping a single row per CDR3 protein. The table records 450,000 to 550,000 distinct CDR3 sequences, approximately 5% of them present only once. This TCR was sampled from a male donor with ankylosing spondylitis. The material sequenced was blood, either unsorted or a sorted T cell fraction (not recorded which). V is TRBV20-1 and J is TRBJ1-3, with D maybe TRBD1 (6 bases). CDR3: CSASPRGGPGDSGNTIYF. The DNA of the CDR3 is TGCAGTGCTTCCCCGCGAGGGGGGCCCGGAGACTCTGGAAACACCATATATTTT.